A selection of T cell receptor beta chains follows, all from one sample in a study of technical replicates of blood from a few donors. Only in-frame clones appear in the TCRdb table, and some are missing; sequencing was by immunoSEQ multiplex PCR. The sample holds approximately 99,000 clones, approximately 96% seen once. Sequencing was done on a sample of T cells isolated from PBMCs. These receptor sequences come from a human donor in good health. Both conserved end residues are part of each CDR3. A D gene is named only where the DNA matches it firmly. Expanded clones get a size class; other rows say once, few or many, or leave the size out.

once	TRBJ2-7	TRBV7-2	-	CASSLGQASSSVEQYF	TGTGCCAGCAGCTTAGGTCAGGCCTCAAGCTCGGTAGAGCAGTACTTC
-	TRBJ1-5	TRBV5-1	TRBD1	CASSPGTGETQPQHF	TGCGCCAGCAGCCCCGGGACAGGGGAAACTCAGCCCCAGCATTTT
once	TRBJ2-1	TRBV30	-	CAWSGGQGFMDEQFF	TGTGCCTGGAGTGGGGGGCAGGGCTTTATGGATGAGCAGTTCTTC
once	TRBJ2-2	TRBV11-3	TRBD1	CASSFPHRGHTGELFF	TGTGCCAGCAGCTTTCCCCACAGGGGGCACACCGGGGAGCTGTTTTTT
-	TRBJ2-1	TRBV6-5	TRBD2	CASRGLAGGHNEQFF	TGTGCCAGCAGAGGACTAGCGGGGGGGCACAATGAGCAGTTCTTC
-	TRBJ1-2	TRBV29-1	-	CSVEDSRGYTF	TGCAGCGTTGAAGATAGTCGTGGCTACACCTTC
-	TRBJ1-1	TRBV10-3	-	CAISPGTEAFF	TGTGCCATCAGCCCGGGGACTGAAGCTTTCTTT
-	TRBJ1-2	TRBV19	-	CASRTGFDYGYTF	TGTGCCAGTAGGACAGGTTTTGACTATGGCTACACCTTC
-	TRBJ2-2	TRBV12-2	-	CASRFLLAGTGELFF	TGTGCAAGTCGCTTCCTACTAGCGGGTACCGGGGAGCTGTTTTTT
-	TRBJ1-3	TRBV9	-	CASSQQGRPSGNTIYF	TGTGCCAGCAGCCAACAGGGTAGACCCTCTGGAAACACCATATATTTT
-	TRBJ2-1	TRBV7-9	TRBD2	CASSLGLVNEQFF	TGTGCCAGCAGCTTGGGACTAGTAAATGAGCAGTTCTTC
-	TRBJ2-3	TRBV4-3	TRBD2	CASSQGGSGRSTDTQYF	TGCGCCAGCAGCCAAGGCGGCAGCGGGAGGTCCACAGATACGCAGTATTTT
-	TRBJ2-1	TRBV7-2	TRBD2	CASSLIGGGSEQFF	TGTGCCAGCAGCTTAATTGGGGGAGGGTCTGAGCAGTTCTTC
-	TRBJ2-5	TRBV9	TRBD2	CASSVEASGQETQYF	TGTGCCAGCAGCGTAGAGGCTAGCGGACAAGAGACCCAGTACTTC
-	TRBJ2-1	TRBV28	-	CASRPLGDSNEQFF	TGTGCCAGCAGACCCCTCGGAGACTCCAATGAGCAGTTCTTC
-	TRBJ2-1	TRBV21-1	-	CASSKVLAGSSYNEQFF	TGTGCCAGCAGCAAAGTATTGGCGGGGTCCTCCTACAATGAGCAGTTCTTC
-	TRBJ1-2	TRBV11-2	-	CASSLEGGRAIGNYGYTF	TGTGCCAGCAGCTTAGAGGGGGGGAGGGCTATTGGTAACTATGGCTACACCTTC
-	TRBJ2-1	TRBV27	TRBD2	CASRLAGGGSSYNEQFF	TGTGCCAGTAGACTAGCGGGAGGGGGGAGCTCCTACAATGAGCAGTTCTTC
-	TRBJ1-1	TRBV28	-	CASILHTEAFF	TGTGCCAGCATCCTCCACACTGAAGCTTTCTTT
-	TRBJ1-4	TRBV7-2	-	CASSLVGGRNNEKLFF	TGTGCCAGCAGCTTAGTAGGGGGACGGAATAATGAAAAACTGTTTTTT
-	TRBJ2-1	TRBV14	TRBD2	CASSLAGLYNEQFF	TGTGCCAGCAGCCTAGCGGGACTTTACAATGAGCAGTTCTTC
-	TRBJ1-5	TRBV30	TRBD1	CAWDRGISNQPQHF	TGTGCCTGGGACAGGGGAATAAGCAATCAGCCCCAGCATTTT
-	TRBJ1-4	TRBV6-1	-	CASSELNRVGEKLFF	TGTGCCAGCAGTGAACTTAACAGGGTAGGGGAAAAACTGTTTTTT
-	TRBJ2-5	TRBV11-3	-	CASSFMDSQETQYF	TGTGCCAGCAGCTTTATGGACTCTCAAGAGACCCAGTACTTC
once	TRBJ2-3	TRBV2	TRBD2	CASSVELAGRSTDTQYF	TGTGCCAGCAGTGTCGAGCTAGCGGGTCGTAGCACAGATACGCAGTATTTT
-	TRBJ2-1	TRBV5-5	TRBD1	CASSWTGNNEQFF	TGTGCCAGCAGCTGGACAGGTAACAATGAGCAGTTCTTC
few	TRBJ1-1	TRBV30	-	CAWSDTVNTEAFF	TGTGCCTGGAGTGACACAGTGAACACTGAAGCTTTCTTT
-	TRBJ2-7	TRBV10-3	TRBD2	CAVTSGVTYEQYF	TGTGCCGTAACTAGCGGGGTAACCTACGAGCAGTACTTC
-	TRBJ2-7	TRBV28	TRBD2	CASNPGLAGSLYEQYF	TGTGCCAGCAATCCGGGACTAGCCGGCTCCCTCTACGAGCAGTACTTC
once	TRBJ1-1	TRBV19	-	CASSIVGAWTEAFF	TGTGCCAGTAGTATTGTGGGGGCTTGGACTGAAGCTTTCTTT
-	TRBJ1-2	TRBV6-5	-	CASRAHTGTNYGYTF	TGTGCCAGCAGAGCGCACACGGGGACAAACTATGGCTACACCTTC
-	TRBJ2-5	TRBV29-1	TRBD2	CSVPGGPGETQYF	TGCAGCGTCCCGGGAGGGCCAGGGGAGACCCAGTACTTC
-	TRBJ1-5	TRBV2	-	CASTIAPNQPQHF	TGTGCCAGCACTATAGCCCCTAATCAGCCCCAGCATTTT
-	TRBJ2-1	TRBV10-3	TRBD2	CAIKGTSGSNEQFF	TGTGCCATCAAAGGGACTAGCGGGAGCAATGAGCAGTTCTTC
-	TRBJ2-1	TRBV30	-	CAWTKTSTYNEQFF	TGTGCCTGGACCAAAACTAGTACTTACAATGAGCAGTTCTTC
-	TRBJ2-7	TRBV6-5	TRBD2	CASSYSGRAYEQYF	TGTGCCAGCAGTTACAGTGGGAGGGCTTACGAGCAGTACTTC
-	TRBJ2-7	TRBV5-1	TRBD2	CASSLGGPGLAPSYEQYF	TGCGCCAGCAGCTTGGGTGGACCGGGACTAGCGCCTTCCTACGAGCAGTACTTC
-	TRBJ2-7	TRBV11-1	TRBD2	CASSLGVLAGFDYEQYF	TGTGCCAGCAGCTTGGGGGTTCTAGCGGGATTCGACTACGAGCAGTACTTC
-	TRBJ2-5	TRBV11-3	TRBD1	CASSLEGTGVETQYF	TGTGCCAGCAGCTTAGAAGGGACAGGGGTAGAGACCCAGTACTTC
-	TRBJ2-1	TRBV9	TRBD2	CASSGSSGLYNEQFF	TGTGCCAGCAGCGGGAGTAGCGGGCTTTACAATGAGCAGTTCTTC
once	TRBJ2-7	TRBV11-3	TRBD2	CASSLDPEREVLLDEQYF	TGTGCCAGCAGCTTAGATCCCGAGCGGGAGGTTCTCCTTGACGAGCAGTACTTC
-	TRBJ2-1	TRBV2	-	CASSESYSRNEQFF	TGTGCCAGCAGTGAAAGTTATTCGAGGAATGAGCAGTTCTTC
-	TRBJ1-1	TRBV28	-	CASSPPSPREAFF	TGTGCCAGCAGCCCCCCTAGTCCTAGGGAGGCTTTCTTT
-	TRBJ1-1	TRBV6-5	-	CASSHNIGGEAFF	TGTGCCAGCAGTCATAATATAGGAGGTGAAGCTTTCTTT
-	TRBJ2-1	TRBV7-3	-	CASSPSGGEQFF	TGTGCCAGCAGCCCCTCCGGGGGTGAGCAGTTCTTC
-	TRBJ2-1	TRBV4-1	TRBD2	CASSPRLAGYEQFF	TGCGCCAGCAGCCCCCGACTAGCGGGTTATGAGCAGTTCTTC
-	TRBJ2-7	TRBV9	-	CASSVDGQMDEQYF	TGTGCCAGCAGCGTAGACGGACAGATGGACGAGCAGTACTTC
-	TRBJ1-2	TRBV7-3	TRBD1	CASSRDRGGYGYTF	TGTGCCAGCAGCCGGGACAGGGGAGGCTATGGCTACACCTTC
once	TRBJ1-1	TRBV4-1	-	CASSQDRRNTEAFF	TGCGCCAGCAGCCAAGACAGAAGGAACACTGAAGCTTTCTTT
-	TRBJ1-3	TRBV9	TRBD1	CASSSSGQGVSGNTIYF	TGTGCCAGCAGCTCATCGGGACAGGGGGTCTCTGGAAACACCATATATTTT
once	TRBJ1-1	TRBV29-1	-	CSSYREEGTEAFF	TGCAGCTCCTATAGGGAGGAGGGGACTGAAGCTTTCTTT
-	TRBJ2-1	TRBV27	-	CASSLGRSLDEQFF	TGTGCCAGCAGTTTAGGTAGGAGCCTTGATGAGCAGTTCTTC
-	TRBJ2-7	TRBV27	-	CASSPGELWSYEQYF	TGTGCCAGCAGCCCAGGGGAATTGTGGTCCTACGAGCAGTACTTC